This T cell receptor (beta chain) came from a study of shared clonotypes between healthy human individuals. Study information: Donors were a couple of women and a few men aged 18 to 49.

Only in-frame clones appear in the TCRdb table, and some are missing; sequencing was by immunoSEQ multiplex PCR. The table has around 530,000 clones, just over 75% seen once. V lost 6 bases and J lost 5, with 16 bases in between. Germline CDR1 reads ENHRY; CDR2 reads SYGVKD. The CDR3 is 14 residues long. The specimen was PBMCs. V is TRBV10-3 and J is TRBJ2-5, with D possibly matching TRBD2 (6 bases). This clonotype originated in a woman aged 40 to 50 in good health. Some clones in this sample may be carry-over from other donors' samples. As DNA, the CDR3 is TGTGCCATCAGGCGGGACTCCCCCGGGGAGACCCAGTACTTC. This sequence encodes CAIRRDSPGETQYF.